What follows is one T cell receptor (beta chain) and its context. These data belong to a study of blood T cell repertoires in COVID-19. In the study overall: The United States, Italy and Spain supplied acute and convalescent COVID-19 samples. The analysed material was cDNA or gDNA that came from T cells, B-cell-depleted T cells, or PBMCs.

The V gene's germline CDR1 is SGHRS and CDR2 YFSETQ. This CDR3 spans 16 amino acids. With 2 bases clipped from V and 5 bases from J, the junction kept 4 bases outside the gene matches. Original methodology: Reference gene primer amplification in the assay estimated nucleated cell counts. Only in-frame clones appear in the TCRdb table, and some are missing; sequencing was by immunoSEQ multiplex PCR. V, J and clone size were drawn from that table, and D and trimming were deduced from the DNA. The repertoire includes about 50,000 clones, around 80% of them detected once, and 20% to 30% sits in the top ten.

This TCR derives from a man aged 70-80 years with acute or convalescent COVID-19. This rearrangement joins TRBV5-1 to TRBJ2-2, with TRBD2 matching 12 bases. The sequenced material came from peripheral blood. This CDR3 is CASSFWLAGGTGELFF. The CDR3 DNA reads TGCGCCAGCAGCTTTTGGCTAGCGGGGGGGACCGGGGAGCTGTTTTTT.